The 27 T cell receptor beta chains given below trace back to one sample, sequenced in a study of early T cells in non-severe SARS-CoV-2 infection. Via MiXCR, TCRdb re-called the 5' RACE reads, giving one row per CDR3 protein. Among around 26,000 distinct CDR3 sequences listed, about 4.4% were seen once. The sample consisted of whole blood. The receptor source for this set is an adult who was a healthcare worker with PCR-confirmed SARS-CoV-2 infection or an uninfected control (not recorded which).

This clonotype has ten or more counts. The chain carries TRBV20-1 and TRBJ1-1; TRBD1 matches at 7 bases. Trimming cost V 1 base and J 3 bases; bases outside gene matches: 5. Looked up from germline, CDR1 is DFQATT and CDR2 is SNEGSKA (reference sequence). The CDR3 length is 14 residues. The CDR3 protein is CSARGEQGYTEAFF. Here the CDR3 DNA reads TGCAGTGCTAGAGGGGAACAGGGGTACACTGAAGCTTTCTTT.

This clonotype was seen many times. The rearrangement uses TRBV4-2 and TRBJ2-5, with 9 bases that match TRBD2. The germline gives CDR1 LGHNA, CDR2 YNFKEQ. The length of the CDR3 is 15 residues. J was trimmed by 3 bases and V by 4 bases; bases with no gene match: 6. The DNA of the CDR3 is TGTGCCAGCAGCCTTCTAGCGGGGTATGAAGAGACCCAGTACTTC. Translating gives CASSLLAGYEETQYF.

This clonotype showed up many times. V usage is TRBV12-3 or TRBV12-4 and J usage is TRBJ1-2, with D uncertain. This CDR3 has 14 residues. Deletions cut 8 bases from V and 4 bases from J, with 17 bases between. The CDR3 reads CASGREDSSYGYTF. In DNA, the CDR3 is TGTGCCAGCGGTCGAGAGGACTCCTCCTATGGCTACACCTTC.

This clonotype was seen at least ten times. The genes are TRBV18 and TRBJ1-1; the D gene is possibly TRBD1 (5 bases). Trimming took 6 bases from V and 3 from J, leaving 11 bases between them. CDR1 is KGHSH and CDR2 is LQKENI in the germline V gene. This CDR3 spans 13 amino acids. Written as DNA, the CDR3 is TGTGCCAGCTCCCCTGGAGGGGACACTGAAGCTTTCTTT. Translation: CASSPGGDTEAFF.

This clonotype was seen many times. The chain couples TRBV11-2 to TRBJ2-3, with D perhaps matching TRBD1 (5 bases). There are 15 residues in the CDR3. V was pared by 5 bases and J by 3 bases, with 15 bases between. CDR1 and CDR2 (germline): SGHAT, FQNNGV. The CDR3 DNA follows: TGTGCCAGCAGCCGCGGCAGGCAGGGAACAGATACGCAGTATTTT. The encoded protein is CASSRGRQGTDTQYF.

This clonotype is medium-sized in the sample. The CDR3 sequence: CAWTHWRNTEAFF. Here the CDR3 DNA reads TGTGCCTGGACCCACTGGAGGAACACTGAAGCTTTCTTT. V is TRBV30 and J is TRBJ1-1; D unresolved. Germline V gives CDR1 GTSNPN, CDR2 SVGIG (reference sequence). The V and J ends lost 4 bases and 1 base respectively, with 10 bases between them. The CDR3 length is 13 residues.

This clonotype was detected many times. The V gene is TRBV6-1, the J gene TRBJ2-7, with TRBD2 matching 10 bases. The CDR3 runs 13 residues. The germline gives CDR1 MNHNS, CDR2 SASEGT. The J segment lost 9 bases and the V segment lost 11 bases, leaving 13 bases of the junction unmatched. DNA for the CDR3: TGTGCCGGGATAGCGGGGGGCCGCTTCGGGCAGTACTTC. This translates into CAGIAGGRFGQYF.

In its sample, this clonotype was seen many times. The genes are TRBV6-2 or TRBV6-3 and TRBJ1-1; D is ambiguous. The germline gives CDR1 MNHEY, CDR2 SVGEGT. CDR3 length equals 16 residues. V was clipped by 5 bases and J by 10 bases, with 26 bases between them. CDR3 sequence (DNA): TGTGCCAGCAGTACCCCGCCGACACCGAATAACCTAGTAGCTTTCTTT. This sequence encodes CASSTPPTPNNLVAFF.

This clonotype was counted between two and nine times. The CDR3, as DNA: TGTGCCAGCAGTTCCTCGACAGGGAGCAATCAGCCCCAGCATTTT. As protein: CASSSSTGSNQPQHF. V is TRBV12-3 or TRBV12-4 and J is TRBJ1-5; 7 bases line up with TRBD1. There are 15 residues in the CDR3. V lost 4 bases, J lost 1 base, and 4 bases stayed unmatched.

This clonotype was counted at least ten times. The rearrangement uses TRBV11-3 and TRBJ2-1; the match to TRBD1 covers 11 bases. This CDR3 is built from 15 residues. J was trimmed by 7 bases and V by 5 bases; bases with no gene match: 7. Germline V gene sequence: CDR1 SGHNT, CDR2 YENEEA. The CDR3 nucleotides are TGTGCCAGCAGCCCTCGGGACAGGGGGATGAATGAGCAGTTCTTC. It encodes CASSPRDRGMNEQFF.

This clonotype was found a few times. The chain employs TRBV2 and TRBJ2-7; TRBD1 aligns across 8 bases. Germline values: CDR1 SNHLY, CDR2 FYNNEI. Trimming took 6 bases from V and 3 from J; bases not matched to a gene: 7. The CDR3 contains 14 residues. The CDR3 bases are TGTGCCAGCAGACAGGGGGGAGGCATCTACGAGCAGTACTTC. It codes for CASRQGGGIYEQYF.

This clonotype showed up many times. The chain is built from TRBV28 and TRBJ1-1, with D uncertain. V shed 4 bases and J shed 0 bases, with 9 bases lying between them. CDR1 and CDR2 (germline): MDHEN, SYDVKM. CDR3 length: 14 amino acids. The CDR3 DNA follows: TGTGCCAGCAGTTATTTCAACCTGAACACTGAAGCTTTCTTT. It codes for CASSYFNLNTEAFF.

The table lists this clonotype with many counts. The CDR3 region is CASSPARSGNTIYF. DNA for the CDR3: TGTGCCAGCAGCCCCGCCCGCTCTGGAAACACCATATATTTT. The chain joins TRBV11-2 to TRBJ1-3; no reliable D call. V was clipped by 5 bases and J by 0 bases, with 8 bases between them. Germline lookup yields CDR1 SGHAT and CDR2 FQNNGV. The CDR3 is 14 amino acids.

This clonotype is classed as medium-sized. V gene TRBV2 combines with J gene TRBJ2-7; perhaps TRBD2 as D (5 bases). Germline CDR1 reads SNHLY; CDR2 reads FYNNEI. Trimming removed 1 base at V and 6 bases at J, with 10 bases between. CDR3 length: 13 residues. The CDR3 sequence: CASSEVDLGEQYF. CDR3 nucleotide sequence: TGTGCCAGCAGTGAAGTGGACTTAGGCGAGCAGTACTTC.

The table lists this clonotype with a few counts. This chain links TRBV12-3 or TRBV12-4 with TRBJ2-3; 12 bases are shared with TRBD2. The CDR3 is made up of 15 amino acids. J lost 6 bases, V lost 6 bases, and 7 bases had no gene match. The CDR3 DNA follows: TGTGCCAGCAGAAGGACTAGCGGGGAAGTTGATACGCAGTATTTT. This translates into CASRRTSGEVDTQYF.

The V and J genes are TRBV27 and TRBJ2-6; TRBD1 matches 9 bases. There are 18 residues in the CDR3. The germline CDR1 and CDR2 sequences are MNHEY and SMNVEV (reference sequence). V shed 4 bases, J shed 2 bases, and the junction held 9 bases outside the gene matches. CDR3 in amino acids: CASSWGTGGNAGANVLTF. In DNA, the CDR3 is TGTGCCAGCAGTTGGGGAACAGGGGGCAACGCTGGGGCCAACGTCCTGACTTTC.

This clonotype was picked up many times. The V call is TRBV12-3 or TRBV12-4, the J call TRBJ1-2, with D perhaps TRBD1 (6 bases). Deletions cut 6 bases from V and 4 bases from J, with 12 bases between. This CDR3 is 13 amino acids long. DNA of the CDR3: TGTGCCAGCAGCCCACAGGGCTTCTATGGCTACACCTTC. Translating gives CASSPQGFYGYTF.

The chain has TRBV5-1 and TRBJ1-5, with 7 bases fitting TRBD1. The ends lost 3 bases at V and 8 bases at J; junction bases unmatched: 11. Germline CDR1 and CDR2: SGHRS and YFSETQ. CDR3 length: 15 residues. CDR3 in DNA: TGCGCCAGCAGCTCCACAGGGGCCGGCTGGGAGCCCCAGCATTTT. It encodes CASSSTGAGWEPQHF.

This clonotype was counted many times. The CDR3: CASKTGANVLTF. DNA of the CDR3: TGTGCCAGCAAAACCGGGGCCAACGTCCTGACTTTC. V usage is TRBV6-5 and J usage is TRBJ2-6; the D is unclear. Trimming removed 7 bases from V and 4 bases from J, with 5 bases in between. Per the germline V gene, CDR1 is MNHEY and CDR2 is SVGAGI. The CDR3 extends over 12 amino acids.

This clonotype came up many times. The rearrangement joins TRBV7-2 to TRBJ2-3, with TRBD2 matching 9 bases. Germline CDR1 SGHTA, CDR2 FQGNSA. The trim removed 1 base at V and 2 bases at J, leaving 1 base unmatched. This CDR3 spans 15 amino acids. In DNA, the CDR3 is TGTGCCAGCAGCTTAGTAGCGGGAGTCACAGATACGCAGTATTTT. This sequence encodes CASSLVAGVTDTQYF. The full variable domain, with the rest looked up from reference TRBV7-2 and TRBJ2-3, is GAGVSQSPSNKVTEKGKDVELRCDPISGHTALYWYRQSLGQGLEFLIYFQGNSAPDKSGLPSDRFSAERTGGSVSTLTIQRTQQEDSAVYLCASSLVAGVTDTQYFGPGTRLTVL.

This clonotype appeared a few times. The rearrangement links TRBV6-5 to TRBJ2-1; 11 bases fit TRBD2. Germline trimming cut 2 bases from V and 0 bases from J; bases unmatched to any gene: 12. The CDR3 has 20 residues. The germline gives CDR1 MNHEY, CDR2 SVGAGI. DNA of the CDR3: TGTGCCAGCAGTTACGGTGGGCTAGCGGGGGGCCTTAGCTCCTACAATGAGCAGTTCTTC. Its protein product is CASSYGGLAGGLSSYNEQFF.

This clonotype was detected ten times or more. The rearrangement uses TRBV9 and TRBJ1-2; TRBD1 matches 10 bases. Germline V gives CDR1 SGDLS, CDR2 YYNGEE. The CDR3 is made up of 15 amino acids. V shed 4 bases and J 7 bases; nucleotides not matched to a gene: 10. In DNA, the CDR3 is TGTGCCAGCAGCCTTCCAGACAGGGGGCCGGTTGGCTACACCTTC. As protein: CASSLPDRGPVGYTF. Drawing the rest from reference TRBV9 and TRBJ1-2, the complete variable domain is DSGVTQTPKHLITATGQRVTLRCSPRSGDLSVYWYQQSLDQGLQFLIQYYNGEERAKGNILERFSAQQFPDLHSELNLSSLELGDSALYFCASSLPDRGPVGYTFGSGTRLTVV.

The rearrangement uses TRBV18 and TRBJ2-5; the match to TRBD2 covers 7 bases. The CDR3 runs 15 residues. Looked up from germline, CDR1 is KGHSH and CDR2 is LQKENI. V shed 2 bases, J shed 1 base, and the junction held 4 bases outside the gene matches. Here the CDR3 DNA reads TGTGCCAGCTCACCAGGGGAGGGACGCCAAGAGACCCAGTACTTC. Translated: CASSPGEGRQETQYF.

The V gene is TRBV15, the J gene TRBJ2-3; 12 nucleotides line up with TRBD1. Trimming took 3 bases from V and 6 from J; bases not matched to a gene: 1. The CDR3 contains 14 residues. Germline V gives CDR1 LNHNV, CDR2 YYDKDF (reference sequence). The CDR3 loop is CATSRGQGADTQYF. The CDR3 nucleotides are TGTGCCACCAGCAGGGGACAGGGGGCTGATACGCAGTATTTT.

V and J are TRBV4-1 and TRBJ2-2; no clear D gene. The CDR3 sequence is 15 residues long. V gave up 0 bases and J gave up 1 base, with 6 bases separating them. Germline V gives CDR1 MGHRA, CDR2 YSYEKL. CDR3 sequence: CASSQDPGNTGELFF. The CDR3 nucleotides read TGCGCCAGCAGCCAAGATCCGGGGAACACCGGGGAGCTGTTTTTT.

This clonotype was counted at least ten times. CDR3 DNA: TGTGCCAGCTCACCACCGGGACTAGCGGGAGGTCGGACAGATACGCAGTATTTT. Translating gives CASSPPGLAGGRTDTQYF. This chain links TRBV18 with TRBJ2-3, with 15 bases aligning to TRBD2. The CDR3 length is 18 residues. Unmatched junction bases numbered 4, after V lost 0 bases and J lost 3 bases. Germline V gives CDR1 KGHSH, CDR2 LQKENI.

This clonotype was picked up many times. The genes are TRBV29-1 and TRBJ1-2; D gene ambiguous. The CDR3 length is 15 residues. The V and J ends lost 1 base and 2 bases respectively, with 14 bases between them. Germline loops: CDR1 SQVTM, CDR2 ANQGSEA. For the CDR3, the DNA is TGCAGCGTTGAAGGGACGAGGGCTTCAAACTATGGCTACACCTTC. It encodes CSVEGTRASNYGYTF.